This T cell receptor (beta chain) was observed in a study of shared clonotypes between healthy human individuals. Study-wide results and limits: Genetic and exposure-history diversity was limited by the few donors.

Every subset had its genomic DNA shared out evenly among several immunoSEQ plates. Sequencing was performed with immunoSEQ multiplex PCR; in TCRdb, only in-frame clones are kept and a portion is missing. This repertoire shows approximately 2.5 million clones, approximately 94% found once; its top ten account for about 0.38%. As concerns this clone: Its cognate antigen is unknown. Sequence at one end of the junction differs from germline and may be a read error.

This CDR3 region has 12 residues. Germline assignment: CDR1 LNHNV and CDR2 YYDKDF (reference sequence). This sequence originates from a man younger than 30 in good health. Some clones in this sample may be carry-over from other donors' samples. This chain joins TRBV15 and TRBJ1-4; D might be TRBD1 (6 bases). Source material: naive CD4+ T cells from PBMCs. Subset of the sample: CD45RA+ positively selected. This chain's CDR3 is CATSRDSAGASF. The CDR3 DNA sequence: TGTGCCACCAGCAGAGATTCCGCAGGGGCTTCTTTT.